These 13 T cell receptor beta chains were sequenced from one sample in a study of T-cell reconstitution after alpha-beta-depleted transplantation in children. This sample's TCRbeta library carried unique molecular identifier barcodes. Each CDR3 protein gets one entry after TCRdb re-called the PCR reads with MiXCR. The table includes hundreds of thousands of distinct CDR3 sequences, approximately 20% detected once. The material sequenced was PBMCs from the stem cell graft donor, taken from the stem cell graft. Every receptor here comes from a human donor who donated a stem cell graft to a child with acute lymphoblastic leukemia.

This chain joins TRBV5-1 and TRBJ2-3; TRBD2 aligns across 11 bases. J lost 5 bases, V lost 4 bases, and 9 bases had no gene match. There are 16 residues in the CDR3. In germline, CDR1 is SGHRS, CDR2 YFSETQ. The CDR3 sequence is CASSLITSGGKDTQYF. As DNA, the CDR3 is TGCGCCAGCAGCCTTATCACTAGCGGGGGTAAAGATACGCAGTATTTT.

This clonotype has more than one count but fewer than ten. V is TRBV2 and J is TRBJ2-1; D may correspond to TRBD1 or TRBD2 (5 bases each). Trimming took 4 bases from V and 1 from J, leaving 14 bases between them. CDR1 SNHLY and CDR2 FYNNEI come from the germline V gene. CDR3 length: 16 residues. The CDR3 DNA reads TGTGCCAGCAGTGGGGGCAGCGGTGGTTCCTACAATGAGCAGTTCTTC. It encodes CASSGGSGGSYNEQFF. Full variable domain (remainder filled in from reference TRBV2 and TRBJ2-1): EPEVTQTPSHQVTQMGQEVILRCVPISNHLYFYWYRQILGQKVEFLVSFYNNEISEKSEIFDDQFSVERPDGSNFTLKIRSTKLEDSAMYFCASSGGSGGSYNEQFFGPGTRLTVL.

This clonotype appeared a few times. V is TRBV20-1 and J is TRBJ1-6; D might be TRBD1 (6 bases). The CDR3 has 14 residues. Trimming removed 3 bases at V and 7 bases at J, with 13 bases between. From germline, CDR1 is DFQATT and CDR2 SNEGSKA (reference sequence). The CDR3, as DNA: TGCAGTGCTAGGGGCGACAGGCTGAATTCACCCCTCCACTTT. This gives the protein CSARGDRLNSPLHF.

CDR3 in DNA: TGCAGTGCTTCGTTGCCCACTAACTATGGCTACACCTTC. Its translation is CSASLPTNYGYTF. V and J are TRBV20-1 and TRBJ1-2; no firm D call. V lost 5 bases and J lost 0, with 10 bases in between. The CDR3 consists of 13 residues. Germline V gene sequence: CDR1 DFQATT, CDR2 SNEGSKA (reference sequence).

The chain combines TRBV20-1 with TRBJ1-2; a possible D gene is TRBD1 (6 bases). The germline V gene has CDR1 DFQATT and CDR2 SNEGSKA (reference sequence). The CDR3 runs to 14 residues. The ends were cut back, 0 bases at V and 4 bases at J, with 12 bases in the middle. The CDR3, as DNA: TGCAGTGCTAGAGATAGGGACACAACCTATGGCTACACCTTC. Its translation: CSARDRDTTYGYTF.

The V and J genes are TRBV6-5 and TRBJ1-2; D is uncertain. The CDR3 contains 13 residues. The germline V and J ends were trimmed by 4 bases and 6 bases, with 12 bases remaining between them. Per the germline V gene, CDR1 is MNHEY and CDR2 is SVGAGI. For the CDR3, the DNA is TGTGCCAGCAGTTCCGTCGCGGGCCATGGCTACACCTTC. It specifies CASSSVAGHGYTF.

This rearrangement joins TRBV3-1 to TRBJ2-4; a possible D gene is TRBD2 (6 bases). The CDR3 totals 16 residues. From germline, CDR1 is LGHDT and CDR2 YNNKEL (reference sequence). V was cut by 1 base and J by 8 bases, with 18 bases left in between. The CDR3 DNA is TGTGCCAGCAGCCAAGTACCCTCCGGGAGCATACACATTCAGTACTTC. Its translation: CASSQVPSGSIHIQYF.

This clonotype was observed a handful of times. This chain links TRBV3-1 with TRBJ1-3; no definite D call. Germline V CDR1 and CDR2: LGHDT, YNNKEL (reference sequence). The ends were cut back, 1 base at V and 2 bases at J, with 9 bases in the middle. The CDR3 totals 15 residues. DNA of the CDR3: TGTGCCAGCAGCCAAGCAGAAGGAGCTGGAAACACCATATATTTT. Translating gives CASSQAEGAGNTIYF.

Only a few counts were recorded for this clonotype. The chain carries TRBV6-1 and TRBJ2-5, with 8 bases fitting TRBD2. The CDR3 length is 18 residues. The J segment lost 4 bases and the V segment lost 0 bases, leaving 13 bases of the junction unmatched. Germline loops: CDR1 MNHNS, CDR2 SASEGT. The CDR3 nucleotides read TGTGCCAGCAGTGAAGCCCCTCACTCGGGAGGGGAAAGAGAGACCCAGTACTTC. It yields the protein CASSEAPHSGGERETQYF.

V is TRBV12-3 or TRBV12-4 and J is TRBJ2-5; possible D gene TRBD2, 6 bases. Trimming removed 6 bases at V and 4 bases at J, with 15 bases between. The CDR3 spans 14 residues. CDR3 coding DNA: TGTGCCAGCAGCCTCTGGGAGGCTGGAGAGACCCAGTACTTC. This translates into CASSLWEAGETQYF.

The J gene is TRBJ1-1, the V gene TRBV2, with D possibly TRBD1 on 6 matching bases. CDR1 is SNHLY and CDR2 is FYNNEI in the germline V gene. The CDR3 is made up of 12 amino acids. The CDR3 loop reads CAGTLGATEAFF. CDR3 coding DNA: TGTGCAGGGACGCTGGGGGCAACTGAAGCTTTCTTT.

This clonotype was seen more than once but under ten times. A much bigger clone sits one base away, suggesting this may be a read error. The chain combines TRBV5-1 with TRBJ2-1; D is uncertain. Germline lookup yields CDR1 SGHRS and CDR2 YFSETQ. Trimming pared 0 bases from V and 0 bases from J, leaving 4 bases between. The length of the CDR3 is 14 residues. CDR3 sequence (DNA): TGCGCCAGCAGCTTGGCCAACTCCTACAATGAGCAGTTCTTC. Protein sequence: CASSLANSYNEQFF.

The V and J genes are TRBV24-1 and TRBJ2-1, with 13 bases identical to TRBD2. Trimming removed 0 bases from V and 6 bases from J; junction bases left unmatched: 13. The CDR3 runs to 20 residues. Germline CDR1 is KGHDR and CDR2 is SFDVKD. Here the CDR3 reads CATSDLSGLAGVRHSNEQFF. The CDR3 DNA sequence: TGTGCCACCAGTGATTTGAGCGGACTAGCGGGAGTACGTCACAGCAATGAGCAGTTCTTC.